This entry lists 12 T cell receptor beta chains sequenced from one sample in a study of OX40 agonist ivuxolimab in advanced cancers. Assay: immunoSEQ multiplex PCR; the TCRdb copy retains only in-frame clones and omits some. Of roughly 110,000 clones in the sample, 90% were seen once. The sample in question was CD4+ or CD8+ T cells sorted from blood, obtained in a trial of the OX40 agonist ivuxolimab. The receptors stem from an adult with an advanced solid tumor such as melanoma, head and neck, liver or kidney cancer.

This rearrangement joins TRBV6-5 to TRBJ1-2; a weak D match, TRBD1 (6 bases). The germline V gene encodes CDR1 MNHEY and CDR2 SVGAGI. The CDR3 totals 15 residues. The V and J ends lost 1 base and 3 bases respectively, with 12 bases between them. The CDR3 protein is CASSYLVGGYYGYTF. CDR3 nucleotide sequence: TGTGCCAGCAGTTACTTGGTAGGGGGTTACTATGGCTACACCTTC.

The chain joins TRBV5-4 to TRBJ2-2; 7 bases map to TRBD2. Germline values: CDR1 SGHNT, CDR2 YYREEE (reference sequence). The length of the CDR3 is 14 residues. V gave up 3 bases and J gave up 5 bases; unmatched junction bases: 4. In nucleotides, the CDR3 is TGTGCCAGCAGCTCCGGGGGGATAACCGGGGAGCTGTTTTTT. Encoded protein: CASSSGGITGELFF.

The gene calls are TRBV4-2 and TRBJ1-6; D is perhaps TRBD1 (6 bases). Looked up from germline, CDR1 is LGHNA and CDR2 is YNFKEQ. V dropped 0 bases and J dropped 6 bases, with 12 bases sitting between them. The CDR3 is 16 amino acids. As DNA, the CDR3 is TGTGCCAGCAGCCAAGAGATAGGCAGGGGTAATTCACCCCTCCACTTT. Residues: CASSQEIGRGNSPLHF.

DNA for the CDR3: TGTGCCAGCAGCTTAGAGAACCTCTTCCCCACGGGACGGGGGTACATGGCCCTCCACTTT. The encoded protein is CASSLENLFPTGRGYMALHF. This chain links TRBV11-2 with TRBJ1-6, with D perhaps TRBD1 (5 bases). Germline V gene data show CDR1 as SGHAT and CDR2 as FQNNGV. V lost 0 bases, J lost 14 bases, and 32 bases lay in between. The length of the CDR3 is 20 residues.

The rearrangement joins TRBV6-1 to TRBJ1-2; no definite D call. CDR3 length: 15 amino acids. V was clipped by 3 bases and J by 4 bases, with 15 bases between them. Germline assignment: CDR1 MNHNS and CDR2 SASEGT. CDR3 sequence reads: CASSDRRTVVYGYTF. The DNA of the CDR3 is TGTGCCAGCAGTGATCGGCGGACGGTTGTCTATGGCTACACCTTC.

This clone has only one observation. Within the sample, other DNA sequences also encode this same CDR3. The rearrangement links TRBV4-3 to TRBJ2-1, with TRBD2 identical over 9 bases. This CDR3 region has 15 residues. The junction had 3 bases not matched to a gene; V was cut back by 1 base and J by 5 bases. Looked up from germline, CDR1 is LGHNA and CDR2 is YSLEER. The CDR3 spells CASSQGGGADNEQFF. The CDR3 region has the DNA TGCGCCAGCAGCCAAGGCGGGGGGGCCGACAATGAGCAGTTCTTC.

V and J are TRBV29-1 and TRBJ2-3, with D unclear. Germline CDR1 reads SQVTM; CDR2 reads ANQGSEA. V was shortened by 2 bases and J by 0 bases, with 3 bases between the two germline ends. The CDR3 is made up of 12 amino acids. CDR3 amino acids: CSVEPSTDTQYF. CDR3 bases: TGCAGCGTTGAACCGAGCACAGATACGCAGTATTTT.

The chain recombines TRBV6-6 with TRBJ1-1; maybe TRBD1 (5 bases). The length of the CDR3 is 14 residues. Germline CDR1 reads MNHNY; CDR2 reads SVGAGI (reference sequence). The V gene lost 6 bases and the J gene lost 5 bases, with 16 bases spanning the gap. This CDR3 is CASSSGVGWTEAFF. In nucleotides, the CDR3 is TGTGCCAGCAGCTCGGGGGTTGGTTGGACTGAAGCTTTCTTT.

The chain joins TRBV5-5 to TRBJ1-4; D is unclear. V was shortened by 4 bases and J by 3 bases, with 19 bases between the two germline ends. The CDR3 is 17 amino acids. The V gene's germline CDR1 is SGHKS and CDR2 YYEKEE (reference sequence). The DNA for the CDR3 is TGTGCCAGCAGCCGAATCCCTTCGGGCCTAGCTAATGAAAAACTGTTTTTT. Protein product: CASSRIPSGLANEKLFF.

CDR3 residues: CAWSQTPDRDEAFF. The CDR3 nucleotides are TGTGCCTGGAGTCAGACCCCGGACAGGGATGAAGCTTTCTTT. V gene TRBV30 combines with J gene TRBJ1-1; TRBD1 matches at 8 bases. This CDR3 spans 14 amino acids. CDR1 is GTSNPN and CDR2 is SVGIG in the germline V gene (reference sequence). With 2 bases clipped from V and 7 bases from J, the junction kept 9 bases outside the gene matches. Variable domain in full (rest from reference TRBV30 and TRBJ1-1): SQTIHQWPATLVQPVGSPLSLECTVEGTSNPNLYWYRQAAGRGLQLLFYSVGIGQISSEVPQNLSASRPQDRQFILSSKKLLLSDSGFYLCAWSQTPDRDEAFFGQGTRLTVV.

This clone was seen only once. The chain employs TRBV10-1 and TRBJ1-2; D is possibly TRBD1 (6 bases). Germline values: CDR1 WNHNN, CDR2 SYGVQD (reference sequence). The CDR3 contains 14 residues. Deletions cut 9 bases from V and 9 bases from J, with 23 bases between. The CDR3 is CARRSGDRRKSYTF. CDR3 nucleotide sequence: TGCGCCAGACGTTCCGGAGACAGGAGGAAGAGCTACACCTTC.

This rearrangement joins TRBV9 to TRBJ1-6; 7 bases are a match to TRBD1. Trimming took 2 bases from V and 10 from J; bases not matched to a gene: 12. From germline, CDR1 is SGDLS and CDR2 YYNGEE. The CDR3 runs to 16 residues. DNA for the CDR3: TGTGCCAGCAGCGTTGGACAGGCGATCCCTGGCTCACCCCTCCACTTT. As protein: CASSVGQAIPGSPLHF. Using reference TRBV9 and TRBJ1-6 for the parts outside the CDR3, the full variable domain is DSGVTQTPKHLITATGQRVTLRCSPRSGDLSVYWYQQSLDQGLQFLIQYYNGEERAKGNILERFSAQQFPDLHSELNLSSLELGDSALYFCASSVGQAIPGSPLHFGNGTRLTVT.